The 26 T cell receptor beta chains in this list originate from one sample, sequenced in a study of OX40 agonist ivuxolimab in advanced cancers. Libraries were prepared by immunoSEQ multiplex PCR; TCRdb keeps only in-frame clonotypes and omits some of them. The sample holds about 43,000 clones, about 86% seen once. Material: CD4+ or CD8+ T cells sorted from blood, obtained in a trial of the OX40 agonist ivuxolimab. The receptor set was obtained from an adult with an advanced solid tumor such as melanoma, head and neck, liver or kidney cancer.

This clone showed up just a few times. CDR3 coding DNA: TGTGCCAGCAGCTTGGATATTAGCCAAGAGACCCAGTACTTC. Amino acids: CASSLDISQETQYF. The V and J genes are TRBV7-9 and TRBJ2-5, with D hard to call. This CDR3 contains 14 residues. Germline V gene lookup returns CDR1 SEHNR and CDR2 FQNEAQ (reference sequence). V gave up 3 bases and J gave up 1 base, with 9 bases separating them.

This clone has a count of ten or more. Other nucleotide sequences from this sample produce the same CDR3. V and J are TRBV11-2 and TRBJ2-7, with D perhaps TRBD2 (6 bases). Germline V gene sequence: CDR1 SGHAT, CDR2 FQNNGV. V lost 2 bases and J lost 4, with 9 bases in between. CDR3 length: 13 residues. In nucleotides, the CDR3 is TGTGCCAGCAGCTTACAGACTAGTTACGAGCAGTACTTC. The encoded protein is CASSLQTSYEQYF.

This chain joins TRBV6-6 and TRBJ1-4; 7 positions match TRBD1. The CDR3 has 15 amino acids. Germline CDR1 reads MNHNY; CDR2 reads SVGAGI (reference sequence). V trimming: 6 bases; J trimming: 13 bases; junction bases outside the gene matches: 17. In DNA, the CDR3 is TGTGCCAGCAGCCCTTACGACAGGGTTGTTTTACGACTGTTTTTT. The encoded protein is CASSPYDRVVLRLFF.

The CDR3 sequence: CASSFEDRGGTQYF. The DNA of the CDR3 is TGTGCCAGCAGCTTTGAGGATCGGGGGGGAACCCAGTACTTC. This rearrangement joins TRBV5-4 to TRBJ2-5; TRBD2 matches 8 bases. Trimming removed 2 bases from V and 8 bases from J; junction bases left unmatched: 8. This CDR3 has 14 amino acids. Germline CDR1 SGHNT, CDR2 YYREEE (reference sequence).

The chain links TRBV7-6 to TRBJ2-5, with D unclear. The CDR3 is 12 amino acids. Between the trimmed V and J ends, which lost 5 bases and 6 bases, there was a span of 10 bases. The germline gives CDR1 SGHVS, CDR2 FNYEAQ. The CDR3 nucleotides read TGTGCCAGCAGCCCTCCGCTTCAGACCCAGTACTTC. This codes for CASSPPLQTQYF.

The chain combines TRBV27 with TRBJ1-2; possible D gene TRBD1, 6 bases. The germline CDR1 and CDR2 sequences are MNHEY and SMNVEV (reference sequence). The CDR3 has 13 residues. Deletions cut 0 bases from V and 9 bases from J, with 11 bases between. The CDR3 here is CASSLSLGARYTF. CDR3 bases: TGTGCCAGCAGTTTATCACTGGGGGCCCGCTACACCTTC.

The chain recombines TRBV19 with TRBJ1-5; TRBD1 might be the D (5 bases). The CDR3 loop spans 14 amino acids. Trimming took off 6 bases at V and 7 bases at J, with 16 bases between the two ends. Germline CDR1 reads LNHDA; CDR2 reads SQIVND (reference sequence). CDR3 sequence (DNA): TGTGCCAGTAGGCAAGACAGATTCGGGCAGCCCCAGCATTTT. It yields the protein CASRQDRFGQPQHF.

The chain combines TRBV16 with TRBJ2-2, with D hard to call. This CDR3 comprises 15 residues. V gave up 4 bases and J gave up 6 bases, with 15 bases separating them. From germline, CDR1 is KGHSY and CDR2 FQNENV. The CDR3 sequence: CASSPGAHRAGELFF. CDR3 in DNA: TGTGCCAGCAGCCCTGGAGCGCATCGGGCCGGGGAGCTGTTTTTT. The whole variable domain, filled in from reference TRBV16 and TRBJ2-2, reads GEEVAQTPKHLVRGEGQKAKLYCAPIKGHSYVFWYQQVLKNEFKFLISFQNENVFDETGMPKERFSAKCLPNSPCSLEIQATKLEDSAVYFCASSPGAHRAGELFFGEGSRLTVL.

The gene calls are TRBV18 and TRBJ2-1, with TRBD1 as a possible D gene (6 bases). The CDR3 covers 15 residues. Germline assignment: CDR1 KGHSH and CDR2 LQKENI. Trimming took off 4 bases at V and 8 bases at J, with 18 bases between the two ends. The CDR3 sequence is CASSLSGEGGYEQFF. The CDR3 DNA reads as TGTGCCAGCTCACTATCAGGGGAAGGTGGTTATGAGCAGTTCTTC.

This clone was recorded only once. The DNA for the CDR3 is TGCGCCAGCAGCTTGTGGGGGAATACAGAAGCGAACACTGAAGCTTTCTTT. Translated: CASSLWGNTEANTEAFF. The chain joins TRBV5-1 to TRBJ1-1, with a possible D match to TRBD1 (5 bases). Between the trimmed V and J ends, which lost 1 base and 1 base, there was a span of 17 bases. Germline V CDR1 and CDR2: SGHRS, YFSETQ. The CDR3 loop spans 17 amino acids.

The chain uses TRBV6-5 and TRBJ1-1, with a possible D match to TRBD1 (5 bases). Per the germline V gene, CDR1 is MNHEY and CDR2 is SVGAGI. V lost 4 bases and J lost 1, with 10 bases in between. This CDR3 region has 14 residues. The CDR3 DNA is TGTGCCAGCAGTTCCGACAGCTGGAACACTGAAGCTTTCTTT. It specifies CASSSDSWNTEAFF.

This sequence joins TRBV7-2 and TRBJ2-1, with D tentatively TRBD1 or TRBD2 (6 bases each). V gave up 2 bases and J gave up 9 bases, with 23 bases separating them. The CDR3 covers 17 residues. Germline CDR1 and CDR2: SGHTA and FQGNSA. The CDR3 bases are TGTGCCAGCAGCTTAAGCCCAGGGGACTTAGCAGGGACTGAGCAGTTCTTC. Its translation is CASSLSPGDLAGTEQFF.

The gene calls are TRBV11-2 and TRBJ2-2; possible D gene TRBD1, 6 bases. Germline-derived CDR1 and CDR2 are SGHAT and FQNNGV. With 5 bases removed from V and 0 bases from J, the gap between germline ends came to 10 bases. This CDR3 is 15 amino acids long. CDR3 DNA: TGTGCCAGCAGCGGGACACCGACGAACACCGGGGAGCTGTTTTTT. Protein product: CASSGTPTNTGELFF.

The gene calls are TRBV19 and TRBJ2-5; D uncertain. The germline CDR1 and CDR2 sequences are LNHDA and SQIVND (reference sequence). The CDR3 length is 13 residues. Trimming pared 5 bases from V and 3 bases from J, leaving 10 bases between. CDR3 amino acids: CASSPDGEETQYF. CDR3 in DNA: TGTGCCAGTAGTCCGGACGGAGAAGAGACCCAGTACTTC.

The V and J genes are TRBV9 and TRBJ2-4, with a possible D match to TRBD1 (6 bases). Germline V gene data show CDR1 as SGDLS and CDR2 as YYNGEE. The length of the CDR3 is 12 residues. The V and J ends lost 0 bases and 13 bases respectively, with 11 bases between them. The CDR3 is CASSVGEGVQYF. Here the CDR3 DNA reads TGTGCCAGCAGCGTAGGAGAGGGGGTCCAGTACTTC.

The V call is TRBV5-6, the J call TRBJ1-2; D is possibly TRBD1 (6 bases). Germline lookup yields CDR1 SGHDT and CDR2 YYEEEE. Trimming removed 4 bases at V and 8 bases at J, with 15 bases between. The CDR3 spans 13 residues. CDR3 in DNA: TGTGCCAGCAGCATTGACTCAGGGGACGGCTACACCTTC. Protein product: CASSIDSGDGYTF.

The V gene is TRBV23-1, the J gene TRBJ2-5; TRBD1 aligns across 10 bases. TRBV23-1 is recorded as an ORF, its role being uncertain. The CDR3 extends over 15 amino acids. The V gene end was trimmed by 6 bases and the J gene end by 5 bases; junction bases not matched to a gene: 9. CDR3 loop: CASRWDRGNGETQYF. CDR3 DNA: TGCGCCAGCAGGTGGGACAGGGGTAACGGGGAGACCCAGTACTTC.

This chain uses TRBV5-6 with TRBJ1-1; weak D call: TRBD1 (5 bases). Trimming left V 0 bases short and J 1 base short, with 7 bases between. The germline CDR1 and CDR2 sequences are SGHDT and YYEEEE. The CDR3 loop spans 14 amino acids. For the CDR3, the DNA is TGTGCCAGCAGCTTGGGGGGCGCGAACACTGAAGCTTTCTTT. Its protein product is CASSLGGANTEAFF.

The genes are TRBV6-5 and TRBJ2-7, with D possibly being TRBD1 or TRBD2 (5 bases each). V was cut by 10 bases and J by 6 bases, with 13 bases left in between. The CDR3 extends over 11 amino acids. Germline V lookup: CDR1 MNHEY, CDR2 SVGAGI. CDR3 nucleotide sequence: TGTGCCACCACGTGGGGGACCGAGCAGTACTTC. Translated: CATTWGTEQYF.

The chain has TRBV5-6 and TRBJ2-7, with TRBD2 matching 8 bases. CDR3 size: 14 residues. Trimming took 2 bases from V and 3 from J; bases not matched to a gene: 4. Germline V gene data show CDR1 as SGHDT and CDR2 as YYEEEE. CDR3 in DNA: TGTGCCAGCAGCTTTAGCGGGATCGTCTACGAGCAGTACTTC. Its translation is CASSFSGIVYEQYF.

The V call is TRBV6-5, the J call TRBJ1-2, with D hard to call. The length of the CDR3 is 12 residues. The germline V and J ends were trimmed by 11 bases and 8 bases, with 18 bases remaining between them. Germline V lookup: CDR1 MNHEY, CDR2 SVGAGI. For the CDR3, the DNA is TGTGCCTGCCTCGTCCGGGCCGAGGGCTACACCTTC. It translates to CACLVRAEGYTF.

V and J are TRBV30 and TRBJ1-4; no reliable D call. The V and J ends lost 0 bases and 7 bases respectively, with 6 bases between them. The V gene's germline CDR1 is GTSNPN and CDR2 SVGIG (reference sequence). This CDR3 comprises 12 residues. The CDR3 sequence is CAWSVAGEKLFF. The CDR3 DNA reads TGTGCCTGGAGTGTTGCAGGTGAAAAACTGTTTTTT.

The rearrangement uses TRBV30 and TRBJ2-3; 7 bases fit TRBD1. V was pared by 5 bases and J by 3 bases, with 2 bases of the junction left unmatched. Germline-derived CDR1 and CDR2 are GTSNPN and SVGIG (reference sequence). This CDR3 spans 12 amino acids. CDR3 protein: CAWDRVTDTQYF. CDR3 DNA: TGTGCCTGGGACAGGGTAACAGATACGCAGTATTTT.

This chain connects TRBV9 to TRBJ2-3, with TRBD1 matching 11 bases. Trimming took 3 bases from V and 5 from J; bases not matched to a gene: 5. The CDR3 has 15 residues. The germline V gene encodes CDR1 SGDLS and CDR2 YYNGEE. CDR3 DNA sequence: TGTGCCAGCAGCGCCGGGACAGGGGGTATAGATACGCAGTATTTT. Translated, it gives CASSAGTGGIDTQYF.

The genes are TRBV5-1 and TRBJ2-5; D gene unclear. CDR1 and CDR2 from the germline V gene are SGHRS and YFSETQ. The ends were cut back, 1 base at V and 3 bases at J, with 10 bases in the middle. The CDR3 has 14 amino acids. The CDR3 nucleotides are TGCGCCAGCAGCTTGAGCTGGGCAGAAGAGACCCAGTACTTC. Translated: CASSLSWAEETQYF.

The gene calls are TRBV5-6 and TRBJ1-3; perhaps TRBD1 as D (5 bases). The CDR3 extends over 15 amino acids. V lost 2 bases and J lost 1, with 10 bases in between. The germline CDR1 and CDR2 sequences are SGHDT and YYEEEE. The CDR3 bases are TGTGCCAGCAGCTTTGGGAGGGGATCTGGAAACACCATATATTTT. Amino acid sequence: CASSFGRGSGNTIYF.